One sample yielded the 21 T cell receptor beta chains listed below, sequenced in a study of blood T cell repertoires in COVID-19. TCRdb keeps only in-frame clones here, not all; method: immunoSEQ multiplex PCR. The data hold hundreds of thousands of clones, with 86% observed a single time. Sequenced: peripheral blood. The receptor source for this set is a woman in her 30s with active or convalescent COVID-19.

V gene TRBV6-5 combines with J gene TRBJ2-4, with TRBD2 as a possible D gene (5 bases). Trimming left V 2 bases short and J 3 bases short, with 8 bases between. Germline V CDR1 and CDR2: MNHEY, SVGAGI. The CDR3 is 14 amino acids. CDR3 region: CASSYRGHKNIQYF. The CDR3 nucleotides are TGTGCCAGCAGTTACCGAGGGCACAAAAACATTCAGTACTTC.

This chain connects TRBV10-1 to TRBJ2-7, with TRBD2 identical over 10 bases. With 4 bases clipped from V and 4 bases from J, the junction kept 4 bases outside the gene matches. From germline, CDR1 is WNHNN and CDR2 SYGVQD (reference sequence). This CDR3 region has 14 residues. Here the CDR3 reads CASSASGSSYEQYF. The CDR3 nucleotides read TGCGCCAGCAGTGCTAGCGGGAGTTCTTACGAGCAGTACTTC.

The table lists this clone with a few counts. CDR3 nucleotides: TGTGCCATCAGTGAGCGGGGTGGCACAGATACGCAGTATTTT. Protein: CAISERGGTDTQYF. This chain uses TRBV10-3 with TRBJ2-3; weak D call: TRBD2 (5 bases). CDR1 ENHRY and CDR2 SYGVKD come from the germline V gene. The V end lost 2 bases, the J end lost 1 base, and 7 bases lay between the germline ends. CDR3 length: 14 amino acids.

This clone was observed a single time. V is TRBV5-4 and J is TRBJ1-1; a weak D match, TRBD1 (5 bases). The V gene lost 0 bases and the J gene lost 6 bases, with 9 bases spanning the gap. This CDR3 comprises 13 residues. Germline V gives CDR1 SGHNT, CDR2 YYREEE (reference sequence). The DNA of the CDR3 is TGTGCCAGCAGCTTGGTCAGGGACTCTGAAGCTTTCTTT. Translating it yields CASSLVRDSEAFF.

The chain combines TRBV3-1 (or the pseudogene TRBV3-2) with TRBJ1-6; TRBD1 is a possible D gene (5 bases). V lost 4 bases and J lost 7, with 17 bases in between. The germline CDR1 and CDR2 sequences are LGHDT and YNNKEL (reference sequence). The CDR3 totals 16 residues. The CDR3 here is CASSLEPGLLNSPLHF. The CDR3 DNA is TGTGCCAGCAGCCTAGAACCGGGACTATTAAATTCACCCCTCCACTTT.

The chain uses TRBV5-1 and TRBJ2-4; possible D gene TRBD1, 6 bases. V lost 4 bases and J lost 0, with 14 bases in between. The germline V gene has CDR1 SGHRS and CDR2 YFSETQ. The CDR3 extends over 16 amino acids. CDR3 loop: CASSPRQDLAKNIQYF. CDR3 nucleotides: TGCGCCAGCAGCCCCAGACAGGACCTAGCCAAAAACATTCAGTACTTC.

This CDR3 is CASSPGQGRETQYF. CDR3 nucleotide sequence: TGTGCCAGCAGTCCTGGACAGGGACGGGAGACCCAGTACTTC. This sequence joins TRBV2 and TRBJ2-5; TRBD1 matches at 8 bases. Trimming removed 5 bases from V and 5 bases from J; junction bases left unmatched: 7. Per germline, CDR1 SNHLY and CDR2 FYNNEI. This CDR3 is built from 14 residues.

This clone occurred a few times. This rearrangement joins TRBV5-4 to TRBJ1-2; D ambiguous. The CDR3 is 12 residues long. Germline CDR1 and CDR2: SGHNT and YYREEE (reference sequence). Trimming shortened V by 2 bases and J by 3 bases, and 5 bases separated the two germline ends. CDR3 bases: TGTGCCAGCAGCTTTCCAGACTATGGCTACACCTTC. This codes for CASSFPDYGYTF.

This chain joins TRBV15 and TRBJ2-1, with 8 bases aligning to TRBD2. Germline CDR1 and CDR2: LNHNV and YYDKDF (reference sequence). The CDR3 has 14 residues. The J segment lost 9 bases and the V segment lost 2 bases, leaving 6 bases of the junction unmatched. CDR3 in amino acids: CATSRTGGPGEQFF. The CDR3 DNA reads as TGTGCCACCAGCAGAACGGGAGGGCCTGGTGAGCAGTTCTTC.

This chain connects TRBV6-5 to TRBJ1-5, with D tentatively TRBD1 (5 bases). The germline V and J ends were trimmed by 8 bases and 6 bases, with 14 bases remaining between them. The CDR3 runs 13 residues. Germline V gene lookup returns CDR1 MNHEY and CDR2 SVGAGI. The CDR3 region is CASHDSSGQPQHF. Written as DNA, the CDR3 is TGTGCCAGCCACGACAGCTCGGGTCAGCCCCAGCATTTT.

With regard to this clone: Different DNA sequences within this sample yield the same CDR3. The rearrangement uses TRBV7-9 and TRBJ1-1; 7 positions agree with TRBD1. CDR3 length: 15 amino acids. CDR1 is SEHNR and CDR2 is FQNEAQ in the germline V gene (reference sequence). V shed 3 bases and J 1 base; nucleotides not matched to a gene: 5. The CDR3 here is CASSLGDRENTEAFF. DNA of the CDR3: TGTGCCAGCAGCTTGGGGGACAGAGAGAACACTGAAGCTTTCTTT.

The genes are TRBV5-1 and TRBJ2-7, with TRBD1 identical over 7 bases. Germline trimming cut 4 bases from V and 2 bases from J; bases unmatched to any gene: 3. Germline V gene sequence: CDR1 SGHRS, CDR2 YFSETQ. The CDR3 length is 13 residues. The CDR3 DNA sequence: TGCGCCAGCAGCCCGACAGGGACCTACGAGCAGTACTTC. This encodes CASSPTGTYEQYF.

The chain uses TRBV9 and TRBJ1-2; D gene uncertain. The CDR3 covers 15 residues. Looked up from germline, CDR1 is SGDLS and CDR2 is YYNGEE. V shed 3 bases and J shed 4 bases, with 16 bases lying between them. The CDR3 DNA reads TGTGCCAGCAGCGAGCGGACGATTGGCCCCTATGGCTACACCTTC. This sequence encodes CASSERTIGPYGYTF.

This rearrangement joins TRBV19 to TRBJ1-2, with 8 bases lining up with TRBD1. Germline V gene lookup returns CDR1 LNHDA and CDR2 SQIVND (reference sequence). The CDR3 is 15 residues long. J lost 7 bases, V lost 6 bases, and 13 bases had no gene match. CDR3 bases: TGTGCCAGTAGAAATCGGGACAGGAGTATCAGTGGCTACACCTTC. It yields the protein CASRNRDRSISGYTF. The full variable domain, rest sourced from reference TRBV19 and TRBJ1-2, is DGGITQSPKYLFRKEGQNVTLSCEQNLNHDAMYWYRQDPGQGLRLIYYSQIVNDFQKGDIAEGYSVSREKKESFPLTVTSAQKNPTAFYLCASRNRDRSISGYTFGSGTRLTVV.

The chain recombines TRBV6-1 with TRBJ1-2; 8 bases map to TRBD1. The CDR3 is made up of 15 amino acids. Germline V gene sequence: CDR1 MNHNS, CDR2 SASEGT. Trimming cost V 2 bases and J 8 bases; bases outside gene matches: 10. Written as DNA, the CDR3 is TGTGCCAGCAGTGAAAACTTGGCAGGGGGCCAGGGCTACACCTTC. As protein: CASSENLAGGQGYTF.

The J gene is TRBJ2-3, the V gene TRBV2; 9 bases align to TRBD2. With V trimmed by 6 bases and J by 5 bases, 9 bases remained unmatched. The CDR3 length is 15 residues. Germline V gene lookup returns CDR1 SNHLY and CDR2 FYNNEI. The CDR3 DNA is TGTGCCAGCAGCCCGGGTAGCGGGAGTCGAGATACGCAGTATTTT. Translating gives CASSPGSGSRDTQYF. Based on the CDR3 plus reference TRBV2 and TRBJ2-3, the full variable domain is EPEVTQTPSHQVTQMGQEVILRCVPISNHLYFYWYRQILGQKVEFLVSFYNNEISEKSEIFDDQFSVERPDGSNFTLKIRSTKLEDSAMYFCASSPGSGSRDTQYFGPGTRLTVL.

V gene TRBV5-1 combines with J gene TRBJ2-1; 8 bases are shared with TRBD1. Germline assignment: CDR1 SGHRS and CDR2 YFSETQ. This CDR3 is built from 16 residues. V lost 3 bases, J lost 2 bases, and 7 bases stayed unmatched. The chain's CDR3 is CASSSGQGLTYNEQFF. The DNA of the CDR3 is TGCGCCAGCAGCTCCGGACAGGGACTCACCTACAATGAGCAGTTCTTC.

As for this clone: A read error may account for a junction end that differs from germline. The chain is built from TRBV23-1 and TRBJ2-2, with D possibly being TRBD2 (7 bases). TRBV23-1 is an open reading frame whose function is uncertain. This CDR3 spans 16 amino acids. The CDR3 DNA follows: TGCGCCAGCAGTCGCGGGGGCCCCCCGAACGCCGGGGAGCTGTTTTTT. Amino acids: CASSRGGPPNAGELFF.

The chain's CDR3 is CAGKAGNGYTF. In DNA, the CDR3 is TGTGCCGGGAAGGCAGGCAATGGCTACACCTTC. This chain links TRBV30 with TRBJ1-2; no definite D call. Trimming removed 8 bases from V and 6 bases from J, with 13 bases in between. The germline CDR1 and CDR2 sequences are GTSNPN and SVGIG (reference sequence). The CDR3 covers 11 residues. Based on the CDR3 plus reference TRBV30 and TRBJ1-2, the full variable domain is SQTIHQWPATLVQPVGSPLSLECTVEGTSNPNLYWYRQAAGRGLQLLFYSVGIGQISSEVPQNLSASRPQDRQFILSSKKLLLSDSGFYLCAGKAGNGYTFGSGTRLTVV.

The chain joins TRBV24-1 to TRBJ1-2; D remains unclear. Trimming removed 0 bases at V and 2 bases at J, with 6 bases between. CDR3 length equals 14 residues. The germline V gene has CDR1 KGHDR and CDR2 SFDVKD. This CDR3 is CATSDLSRNYGYTF. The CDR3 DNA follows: TGTGCCACCAGTGATTTGAGCAGGAACTATGGCTACACCTTC.

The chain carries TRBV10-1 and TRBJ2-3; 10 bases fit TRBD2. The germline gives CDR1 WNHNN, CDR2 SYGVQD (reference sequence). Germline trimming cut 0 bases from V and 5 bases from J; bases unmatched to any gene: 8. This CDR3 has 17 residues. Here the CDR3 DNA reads TGCGCCAGCAGTGAGTCAGTAGTGGTAGCGGGAGGAGATACGCAGTATTTT. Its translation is CASSESVVVAGGDTQYF.